This TCR beta chain was recorded in a study of shared clonotypes between healthy human individuals. The overall study: CD4 naive cells filled three plates per donor, CD4 memory three, CD8 naive two and CD8 memory one. General observations from the study: Memory subsets had estimated richness that was generally smaller than that of naive subsets. In the sorted subsets, rarefaction showed sequencing was incomplete despite large depth.

The naive CD8 population came from CD45RO-negative cells selected for CCR7, without terminally differentiated effector memory CD45RA+ cells. All of the donors resided in Nashville, Tennessee, and each was a Caucasian adult. Comment on this clone: As yet, its antigen is unknown.

Clones were read by immunoSEQ multiplex PCR, and TCRdb kept only the in-frame ones, dropping some. The repertoire holds around 2.1 million clones, with 85% to 95% as singletons. The source is a man between 18 and 35 years old in good health. Some clones in this sample may be carry-over from other donors' samples. Sequencing used naive CD8+ T cells from PBMCs.

CDR3 nucleotides: TGTGCCAACTTCGGGACTACGTACAATGAGCAGTTCTTC. Translation gives CANFGTTYNEQFF. The gene calls are TRBV21-1 and TRBJ2-1; TRBD2 is the table's D call and was not checked against the DNA. TRBV21-1 is given as a pseudogene. This CDR3 has 13 amino acids.